A selection of T cell receptor beta chains follows, all from one sample in a study of T cell changes during pregnancy in multiple sclerosis. Generated by immunoSEQ multiplex PCR, the TCRdb table keeps only in-frame clones and is missing some. Of about 20,000 clones in the sample, 88% were seen once. The sample here was CD8+ T cells from peripheral blood mononuclear cells, taken in the third trimester of pregnancy. Receptors were obtained from a female donor in good health, enrolled as a control in a pregnancy study. Both conserved end residues are part of each CDR3.

v_gene: TRBV27; CDR3aa: CATGQGNTGELFF
v_gene: TRBV7-9; CDR3aa: CASSPSRPPYEQYF
v_gene: TRBV5-4; CDR3aa: CASSFGQVGYTF
v_gene: TRBV7-7; CDR3aa: CASSRGGCQPQHF
v_gene: TRBV29-1; CDR3aa: CSVQVRPSGDNEQFF
v_gene: TRBV5-4; CDR3aa: CASSLAGGRYGYTF
v_gene: TRBV2; CDR3aa: CASSEGVPLTGNTIYF
v_gene: TRBV15; CDR3aa: CATSPFLGWETQYF
v_gene: TRBV10-3; CDR3aa: CATTGLAGSSYNEQFF
v_gene: TRBV30; CDR3aa: CAWSGQAGETQYF
v_gene: TRBV14; CDR3aa: CASSQSGYGNTIYF
v_gene: TRBV6-5; CDR3aa: CASSFSNTGELFF
v_gene: TRBV7-9; CDR3aa: CASSSTQTVYGYTF
v_gene: TRBV19; CDR3aa: CASSREGRWVTGELFF
v_gene: TRBV7-9; CDR3aa: CASSPRGGGGYTF